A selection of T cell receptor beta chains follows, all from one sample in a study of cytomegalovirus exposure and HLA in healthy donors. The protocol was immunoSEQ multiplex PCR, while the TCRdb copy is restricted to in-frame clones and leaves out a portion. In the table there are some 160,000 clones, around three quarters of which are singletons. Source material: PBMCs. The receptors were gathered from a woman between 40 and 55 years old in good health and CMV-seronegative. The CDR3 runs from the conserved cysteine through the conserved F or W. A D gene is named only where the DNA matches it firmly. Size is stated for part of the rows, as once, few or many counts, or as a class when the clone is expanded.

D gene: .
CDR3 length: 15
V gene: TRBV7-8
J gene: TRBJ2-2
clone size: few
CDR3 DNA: TGTGCCAGCAGCAGCCGGGACTGGGGCACCGGGGAGCTGTTTTTT
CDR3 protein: CASSSRDWGTGELFF

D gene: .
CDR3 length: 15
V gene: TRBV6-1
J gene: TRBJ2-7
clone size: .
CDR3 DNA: TGTGCCAGCAGGTTGACAATCGTGGAGGGATACGAGCAGTACTTC
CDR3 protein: CASRLTIVEGYEQYF

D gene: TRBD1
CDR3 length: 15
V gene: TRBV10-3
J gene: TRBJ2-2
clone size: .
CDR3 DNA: TGTGCCACCGTTAGTGGGACAGGGTCTCCCGGGGAGCTGTTTTTT
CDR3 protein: CATVSGTGSPGELFF

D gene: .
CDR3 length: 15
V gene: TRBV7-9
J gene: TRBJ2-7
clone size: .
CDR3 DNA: TGTTCCAGCAGCTCGGGGATTGTCCGCTCCTACGAGCAGTACTTC
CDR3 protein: CSSSSGIVRSYEQYF

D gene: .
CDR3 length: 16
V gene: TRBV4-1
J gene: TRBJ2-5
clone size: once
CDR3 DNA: TGCGCCAGCAGCCCCCGTCGCCTAGCAGTATCTTTGGAGCAGTACTTC
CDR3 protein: CASSPRRLAVSLEQYF

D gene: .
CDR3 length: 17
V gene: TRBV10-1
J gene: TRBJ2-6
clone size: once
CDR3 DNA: TGCGCCAGCAGTGCTGGTAGCGGTGGCTCTGGGGCCAACGTCCTGACTTTC
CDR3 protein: CASSAGSGGSGANVLTF

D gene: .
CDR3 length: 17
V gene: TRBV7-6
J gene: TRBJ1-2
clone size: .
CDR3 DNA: TGTGCCAGCAGCTTAGGGGTTATGAGGGACTCGAGCTATGGCTACACCTTC
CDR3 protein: CASSLGVMRDSSYGYTF

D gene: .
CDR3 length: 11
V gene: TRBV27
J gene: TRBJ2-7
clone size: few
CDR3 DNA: TGTGCCAGCAGTCAGGGATACGAGCAGTACTTC
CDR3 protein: CASSQGYEQYF

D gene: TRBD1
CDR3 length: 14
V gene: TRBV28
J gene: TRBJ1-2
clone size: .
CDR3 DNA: TGTGCCAGCAGCCAGTCCGACAGGGACTATGGCTACACCTTC
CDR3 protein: CASSQSDRDYGYTF

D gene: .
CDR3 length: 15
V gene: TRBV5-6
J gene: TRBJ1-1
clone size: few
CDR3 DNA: TGTGCCAGCAGCCCAATAGACAGGAAGAACACTGAAGCTTTCTTT
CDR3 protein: CASSPIDRKNTEAFF

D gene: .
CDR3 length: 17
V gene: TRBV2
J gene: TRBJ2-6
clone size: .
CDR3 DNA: TGTGCCAGCAGTGGGTCGCAGGGTTCAACTGGGGCCAACGTCCTGACTTTC
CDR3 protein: CASSGSQGSTGANVLTF

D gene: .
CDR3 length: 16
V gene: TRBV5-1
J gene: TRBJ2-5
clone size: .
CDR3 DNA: TGCGCCAGCAGCCCCAATTCCGGGACAAACCAAGAGACCCAGTACTTC
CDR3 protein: CASSPNSGTNQETQYF

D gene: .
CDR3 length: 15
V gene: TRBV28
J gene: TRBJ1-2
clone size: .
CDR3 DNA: TGTGCCAGCAGTATGAACCCCCGGGATAACTATGGCTACACCTTC
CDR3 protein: CASSMNPRDNYGYTF

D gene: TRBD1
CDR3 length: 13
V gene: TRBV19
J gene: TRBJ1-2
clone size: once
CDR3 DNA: TGTGCCAGTAGTCCGACAGGGGGTTATGGCTACACCTTC
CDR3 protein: CASSPTGGYGYTF

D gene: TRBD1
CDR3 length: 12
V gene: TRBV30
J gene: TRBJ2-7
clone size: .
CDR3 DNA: TGTGCCTGGGACAGGGACCGTTACGAGCAGTACTTC
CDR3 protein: CAWDRDRYEQYF

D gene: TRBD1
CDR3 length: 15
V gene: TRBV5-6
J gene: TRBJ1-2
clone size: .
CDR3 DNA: TGTGCCAGCAGCCTAACGACAGGGGCTAACTATGGCTACACCTTC
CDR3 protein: CASSLTTGANYGYTF

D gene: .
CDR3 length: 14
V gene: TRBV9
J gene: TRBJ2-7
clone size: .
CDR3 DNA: TGTGCCAGCAGCGTAGCTTCAGGGGCCGACGAGCAGTACTTC
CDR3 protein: CASSVASGADEQYF

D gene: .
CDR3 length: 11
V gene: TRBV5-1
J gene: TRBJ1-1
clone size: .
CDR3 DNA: TGCGCCAGCCGTATGAACACTGAAGCTTTCTTT
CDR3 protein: CASRMNTEAFF

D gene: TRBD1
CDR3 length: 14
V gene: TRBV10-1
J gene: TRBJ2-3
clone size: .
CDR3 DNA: TGCGCCAGCACCGAAGGGGGCAACACAGATACGCAGTATTTT
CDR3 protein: CASTEGGNTDTQYF

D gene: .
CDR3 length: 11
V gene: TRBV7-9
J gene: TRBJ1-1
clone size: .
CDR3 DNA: TGTGCCAGCGTCGCGGACACTGAAGCTTTCTTT
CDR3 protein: CASVADTEAFF

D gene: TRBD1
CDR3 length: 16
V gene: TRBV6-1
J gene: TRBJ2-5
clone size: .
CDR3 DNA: TGTGCCAGCAGTGAAGCGCTCGGGACAGGCGACGAGACCCAGTACTTC
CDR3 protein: CASSEALGTGDETQYF

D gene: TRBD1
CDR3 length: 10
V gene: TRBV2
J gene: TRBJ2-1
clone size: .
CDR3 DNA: TGTGCCAGCGGGGGGACAGGGGGGTTCTTC
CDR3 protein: CASGGTGGFF

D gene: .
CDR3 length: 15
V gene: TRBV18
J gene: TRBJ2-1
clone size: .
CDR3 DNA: TGTGCCAGCTCACCGACAGAACTCTCCTACAATGAGCAGTTCTTC
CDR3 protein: CASSPTELSYNEQFF

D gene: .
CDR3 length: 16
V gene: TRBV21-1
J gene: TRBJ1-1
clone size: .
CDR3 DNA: TGTGCCAGCAGTAAGTTAAGGGACAGATGGAACACTGAAGCTTTCTTT
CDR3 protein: CASSKLRDRWNTEAFF

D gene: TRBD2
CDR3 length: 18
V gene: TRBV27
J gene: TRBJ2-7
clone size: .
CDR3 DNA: TGTGCCAGCAGCGAACACAGGACTAGCGGGAAGGTGCTCTACGAGCAGTACTTC
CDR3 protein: CASSEHRTSGKVLYEQYF

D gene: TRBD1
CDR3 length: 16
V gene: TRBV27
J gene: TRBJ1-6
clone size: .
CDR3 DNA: TGTGCCAGCAGTGAAACAGGGGGCATAAGTCGTTCACCCCTCCACTTT
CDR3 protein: CASSETGGISRSPLHF

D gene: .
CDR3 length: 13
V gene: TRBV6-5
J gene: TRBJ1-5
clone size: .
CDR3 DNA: TGTGCCAGCAACCGACAGAGCAATCAGCCCCAGCATTTT
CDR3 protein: CASNRQSNQPQHF

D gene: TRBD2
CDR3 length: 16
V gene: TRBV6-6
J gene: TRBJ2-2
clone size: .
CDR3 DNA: TGTGCCACCAAAAATAGCGGGGGGGCCGACACCGGGGAGCTGTTTTTT
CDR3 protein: CATKNSGGADTGELFF

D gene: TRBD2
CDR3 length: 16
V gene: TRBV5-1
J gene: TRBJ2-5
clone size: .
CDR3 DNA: TGCGCCAGCAGCTTGTCGGGTAGCGGGAAATGGGAGACCCAGTACTTC
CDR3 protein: CASSLSGSGKWETQYF